Listed below are T cell receptor beta chains from one sample, sequenced in a study of identical twins. One entry per CDR3 protein results from TCRdb running MiXCR on the 5' RACE reads. Here the sample spans a few hundred thousand distinct CDR3 sequences, about 8.3% being singletons. The sample also formed part of further work on yellow fever vaccine responses in identical twins.

Sequencing was carried out using CD8+ T cells sorted from blood. The receptors come from a young woman in good health. CDR3s include the opening cysteine and the closing phenylalanine or tryptophan. A D gene is named only where the DNA matches it firmly. Clone size, where shown, is once, few, many, or a class for clones that have expanded.

CASSFEPDRQAMGEQFF	TGTGCCAGCAGCTTTGAGCCCGACCGACAGGCGATGGGAGAGCAGTTCTTC	TRBJ2-1	TRBV12-1	-	-
CSVAFFTDTQYF	TGCAGCGTAGCCTTCTTCACAGATACGCAGTATTTT	TRBJ2-3	TRBV29-1	-	many
CASSYFRYNEQFF	TGTGCCAGCAGTTACTTCAGGTACAATGAGCAGTTCTTC	TRBJ2-1	TRBV6-2/TRBV6-3	-	many
CASSIGTGPSYEQYF	TGTGCCAGCAGTATCGGGACAGGTCCTTCCTACGAGCAGTACTTC	TRBJ2-7	TRBV27	TRBD1	many
CSARDRDAYYEQYF	TGCAGTGCTAGAGATCGGGACGCGTACTACGAGCAGTACTTC	TRBJ2-7	TRBV20-1	-	few
CASSFPGQPRNEQFF	TGTGCCAGCAGCTTCCCGGGACAGCCAAGAAATGAGCAGTTCTTC	TRBJ2-1	TRBV7-3	TRBD1	-
CASSPWRGLSYEQYF	TGTGCCAGCAGTCCGTGGAGGGGATTATCCTACGAGCAGTACTTC	TRBJ2-7	TRBV7-9	-	-
CASRLRGLTYEQYF	TGTGCCAGCAGGTTGAGGGGGCTTACCTACGAGCAGTACTTC	TRBJ2-7	TRBV28	TRBD1	few
CASSSFDSRAQGETQYF	TGTGCCAGCAGTTCCTTTGACTCGAGGGCGCAAGGGGAGACCCAGTACTTC	TRBJ2-5	TRBV6-5	-	-
CATSDFNLYNEQFF	TGTGCCACCAGTGATTTCAACTTATACAATGAGCAGTTCTTC	TRBJ2-1	TRBV24-1	-	few
CASSSQVREFTQYF	TGTGCCAGCAGTTCACAGGTCCGGGAGTTTACGCAGTATTTT	TRBJ2-3	TRBV27	-	few
CASSYNERAGYNEQFF	TGTGCCAGCAGTTACAACGAGCGGGCCGGGTACAATGAGCAGTTCTTC	TRBJ2-1	TRBV6-5	-	-
CASRLNWDRGRGETQYF	TGTGCCAGCAGGCTCAATTGGGACAGGGGGCGCGGAGAGACCCAGTACTTC	TRBJ2-5	TRBV7-8	TRBD1	few
CASSLTGPHYGYTF	TGCGCCAGCAGCCTAACCGGGCCGCACTATGGCTACACCTTC	TRBJ1-2	TRBV5-1	-	many
CASSQDRAGLYNEQFF	TGCGCCAGCAGCCAAGATCGTGCGGGACTCTACAATGAGCAGTTCTTC	TRBJ2-1	TRBV4-3	-	many
CASSQRSTDTQYF	TGTGCCAGCAGCCAGAGAAGCACAGATACGCAGTATTTT	TRBJ2-3	TRBV5-5	-	many
CASSLRPGWGTSASYEQYF	TGTGCCAGCAGTTTACGGCCAGGGTGGGGAACTAGCGCTTCCTACGAGCAGTACTTC	TRBJ2-7	TRBV28	TRBD2	-
CATSRHPKRTSTDTQYF	TGTGCCACCAGCAGACACCCTAAACGCACTAGCACAGATACGCAGTATTTT	TRBJ2-3	TRBV15	-	few
CASSVSQSRNTGELFF	TGTGCCAGCAGCGTCAGTCAATCCAGGAACACCGGGGAGCTGTTTTTT	TRBJ2-2	TRBV9	-	few
CASSYMAAENTEAFF	TGTGCCAGCAGCTACATGGCGGCGGAGAACACTGAAGCTTTCTTT	TRBJ1-1	TRBV6-5	-	-
CSAKNFGIYEQYF	TGCAGTGCTAAAAATTTCGGGATCTACGAGCAGTACTTC	TRBJ2-7	TRBV20-1	-	-
CASSLGLAGTWETQYF	TGCGCCAGCAGCTTGGGGCTAGCGGGAACCTGGGAGACCCAGTACTTC	TRBJ2-5	TRBV5-1	TRBD2	-
CASSQEGRPGPNTEAFF	TGTGCCAGCAGCCAAGAGGGGCGACCGGGCCCTAACACTGAAGCTTTCTTT	TRBJ1-1	TRBV3-1	-	many
CASSSRDHQETQYF	TGTGCCAGCAGCTCCCGGGACCACCAAGAGACCCAGTACTTC	TRBJ2-5	TRBV7-9	-	-
CASSLTVVVRGYNEQFF	TGTGCCAGCAGCTTAACGGTTGTGGTCCGAGGTTACAATGAGCAGTTCTTC	TRBJ2-1	TRBV7-8	-	-
CAIQTDNYGYTF	TGTGCCATACAGACAGACAACTATGGCTACACCTTC	TRBJ1-2	TRBV24-1	-	many
CASSPEGYNEQFF	TGTGCCAGCAGCCCCGAGGGCTACAATGAGCAGTTCTTC	TRBJ2-1	TRBV28	-	many
CASSTRASGNPYEQYF	TGTGCCAGCAGTACCAGGGCTAGCGGCAACCCCTACGAGCAGTACTTC	TRBJ2-7	TRBV27	TRBD2	few
CASSSTGSPLHF	TGTGCCAGCAGTTCCACAGGTTCACCCCTCCACTTT	TRBJ1-6	TRBV12-3/TRBV12-4	-	many
CASSESRADTTQKHNEQFF	TGTGCCAGCAGTGAATCGAGGGCGGACACCACGCAAAAACACAATGAGCAGTTCTTC	TRBJ2-1	TRBV25-1	-	few
CSARVLAGGPSSYNEQFF	TGCAGTGCTAGAGTCTTAGCGGGAGGGCCGAGCTCCTACAATGAGCAGTTCTTC	TRBJ2-1	TRBV20-1	TRBD2	few
CASSQVEGDSYEQYF	TGCGCCAGCAGCCAAGTTGAAGGGGACAGCTACGAGCAGTACTTC	TRBJ2-7	TRBV4-1	TRBD1	-
CASSQVSPKHDYNEQFF	TGCGCCAGCAGCCAAGTATCCCCCAAGCACGATTACAATGAGCAGTTCTTC	TRBJ2-1	TRBV4-3	-	many
CASSLGGLSYEQYF	TGTGCCAGCAGTTTAGGCGGTCTCTCCTACGAGCAGTACTTC	TRBJ2-7	TRBV12-3/TRBV12-4	-	many
CASSFSPGQAFF	TGTGCCAGCAGCTTTTCTCCGGGACAGGCTTTCTTT	TRBJ1-1	TRBV11-1	TRBD1	few
CSVEGNEQYF	TGCAGCGTTGAAGGGAACGAGCAGTACTTC	TRBJ2-7	TRBV29-1	-	few
CASSFGVDEQFF	TGTGCCAGCAGCTTCGGGGTTGATGAGCAGTTCTTC	TRBJ2-1	TRBV5-5	-	many
CASSISKSAYEQCF	TGTGCCAGCAGTATAAGTAAATCGGCCTACGAGCAGTGCTTC	TRBJ2-7	TRBV27	-	-
CASSRGQEETQYF	TGTGCTAGCAGCCGCGGACAGGAAGAGACCCAGTACTTC	TRBJ2-5	TRBV7-7	TRBD1	many
CSARGQGGMNTEAFF	TGCAGTGCTAGGGGCCAGGGGGGTATGAACACTGAAGCTTTCTTT	TRBJ1-1	TRBV20-1	TRBD1	many
CASTQTGTVITGELFF	TGTGCCAGCACACAGACGGGGACAGTGATCACCGGGGAGCTGTTTTTT	TRBJ2-2	TRBV7-9	TRBD1	many
CASSLAVAGNSDTQYF	TGCGCCAGCAGCTTGGCGGTTGCGGGGAACTCCGATACGCAGTATTTT	TRBJ2-3	TRBV5-1	-	few
CASSFRTGQETQYF	TGTGCCAGCAGCTTCAGGACAGGGCAAGAGACCCAGTACTTC	TRBJ2-5	TRBV7-8	TRBD1	many
CASSLSGGGSGELFF	TGTGCCAGCAGCCTCTCGGGGGGAGGTAGCGGGGAGCTGTTTTTT	TRBJ2-2	TRBV27	TRBD2	few
CASSLWRESSYEQYF	TGTGCCAGCAGCTTATGGCGGGAGAGCTCCTACGAGCAGTACTTC	TRBJ2-7	TRBV7-8	TRBD2	-
CASSLGQTNQPQHF	TGTGCCAGCAGCTTAGGACAGACCAATCAGCCCCAGCATTTT	TRBJ1-5	TRBV7-3	-	many
CASSQDSRTITDTQYF	TGCGCCAGCAGCCAAGATTCCAGGACCATCACCGATACGCAGTATTTT	TRBJ2-3	TRBV4-3	-	many